This T cell receptor (beta chain) was sequenced during a study of blood T cells in healthy people across ages. Study-level findings and limits: Age showed a roughly linear inverse relationship with TCR beta diversity per million T cells. A greater number of naive CD4+ cells and higher diversity distinguished long-lived donors from aged donors.

Sample-barcoded 5' priming and a J-beta primer mix drove a second PCR of roughly 7 to 11 cycles. TCRdb used MiXCR to reprocess the 5' RACE reads, holding one entry per CDR3 protein. The sample has 1.8 million or so distinct CDR3 sequences, roughly 43% seen once. Comments on this clonotype: What it binds is not known. A read error may account for a junction end that differs from germline.

This TCR was sampled from a human donor in good health. Sequencing input: blood.

CDR3 protein: CVSSSGPEGTQYF. The DNA of the CDR3 is TGTGTCAGCAGCTCCGGACCTGAAGGGACCCAGTACTTC. The rearrangement joins TRBV7-3 to TRBJ2-5; no clear D. The germline CDR1 and CDR2 sequences are SGHTA and FQGTGA. The CDR3 has 13 residues.